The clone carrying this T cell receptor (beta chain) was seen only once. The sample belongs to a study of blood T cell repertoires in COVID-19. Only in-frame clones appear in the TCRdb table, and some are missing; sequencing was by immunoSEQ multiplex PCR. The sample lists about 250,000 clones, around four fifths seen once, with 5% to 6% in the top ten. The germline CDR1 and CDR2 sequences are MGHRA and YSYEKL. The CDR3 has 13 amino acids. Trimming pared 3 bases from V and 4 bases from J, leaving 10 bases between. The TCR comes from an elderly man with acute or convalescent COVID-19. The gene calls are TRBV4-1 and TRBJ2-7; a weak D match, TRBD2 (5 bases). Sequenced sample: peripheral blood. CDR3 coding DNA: TGCGCCAGCAGCCACGACTCGGGGTACGAGCAGTACTTC. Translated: CASSHDSGYEQYF.